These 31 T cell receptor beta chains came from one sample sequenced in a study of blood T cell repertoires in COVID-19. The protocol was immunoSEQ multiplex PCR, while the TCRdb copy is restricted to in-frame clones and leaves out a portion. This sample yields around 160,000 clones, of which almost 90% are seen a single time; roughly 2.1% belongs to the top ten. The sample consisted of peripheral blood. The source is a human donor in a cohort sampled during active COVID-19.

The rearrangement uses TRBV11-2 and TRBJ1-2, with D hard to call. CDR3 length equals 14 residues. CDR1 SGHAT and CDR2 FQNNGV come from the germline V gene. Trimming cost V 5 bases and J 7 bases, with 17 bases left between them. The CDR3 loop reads CASSHGRGEGGYTF. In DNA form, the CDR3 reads TGTGCCAGCAGCCATGGACGGGGTGAGGGTGGCTACACCTTC.

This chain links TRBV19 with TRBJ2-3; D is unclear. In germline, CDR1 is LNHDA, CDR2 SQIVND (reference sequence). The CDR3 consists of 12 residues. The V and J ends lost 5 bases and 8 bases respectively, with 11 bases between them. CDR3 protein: CASSVGSGTQYF. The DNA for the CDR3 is TGTGCCAGTAGTGTCGGTTCGGGTACGCAGTATTTT.

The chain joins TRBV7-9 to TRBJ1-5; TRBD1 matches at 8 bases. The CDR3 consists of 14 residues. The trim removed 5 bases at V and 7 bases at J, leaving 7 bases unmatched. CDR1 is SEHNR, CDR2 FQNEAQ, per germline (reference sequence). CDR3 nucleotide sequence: TGTGCCAGCAGCCCGACAGGGGCCAACCAGCCCCAGCATTTT. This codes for CASSPTGANQPQHF.

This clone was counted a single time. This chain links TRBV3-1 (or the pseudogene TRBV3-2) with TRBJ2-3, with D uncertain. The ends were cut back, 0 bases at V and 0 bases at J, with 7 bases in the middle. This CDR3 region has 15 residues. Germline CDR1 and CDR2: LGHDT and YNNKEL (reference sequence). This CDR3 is CASSQDWLSTDTQYF. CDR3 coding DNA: TGTGCCAGCAGCCAAGATTGGCTGAGCACAGATACGCAGTATTTT.

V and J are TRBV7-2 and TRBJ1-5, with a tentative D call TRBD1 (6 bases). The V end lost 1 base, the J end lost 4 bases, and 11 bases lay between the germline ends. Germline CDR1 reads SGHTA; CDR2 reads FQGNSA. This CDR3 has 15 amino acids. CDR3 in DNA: TGTGCCAGCAGCTTAGTTGGCAGGGGAAATCAGCCCCAGCATTTT. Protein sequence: CASSLVGRGNQPQHF.

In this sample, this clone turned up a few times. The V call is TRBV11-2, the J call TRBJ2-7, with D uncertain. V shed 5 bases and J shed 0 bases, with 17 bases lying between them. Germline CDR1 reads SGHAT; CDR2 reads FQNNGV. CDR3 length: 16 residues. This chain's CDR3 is CASSPNAAPSSYEQYF. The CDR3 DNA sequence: TGTGCCAGCAGCCCCAATGCGGCCCCCTCCTCCTACGAGCAGTACTTC.

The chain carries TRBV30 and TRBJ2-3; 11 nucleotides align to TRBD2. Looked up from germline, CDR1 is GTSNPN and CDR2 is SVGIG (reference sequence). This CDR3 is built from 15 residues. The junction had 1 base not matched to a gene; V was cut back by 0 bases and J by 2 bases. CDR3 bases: TGTGCCTGGAGTGTACTAGCGGGGGCCACAGATACGCAGTATTTT. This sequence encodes CAWSVLAGATDTQYF. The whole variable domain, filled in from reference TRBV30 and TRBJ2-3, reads SQTIHQWPATLVQPVGSPLSLECTVEGTSNPNLYWYRQAAGRGLQLLFYSVGIGQISSEVPQNLSASRPQDRQFILSSKKLLLSDSGFYLCAWSVLAGATDTQYFGPGTRLTVL.

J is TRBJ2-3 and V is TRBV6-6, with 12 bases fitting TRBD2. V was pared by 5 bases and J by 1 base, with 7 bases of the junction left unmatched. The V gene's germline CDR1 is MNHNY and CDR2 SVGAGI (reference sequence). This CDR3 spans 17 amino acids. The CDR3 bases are TGTGCCAGCAGTCGCCTGACTAGCGGGAGCCGCACAGATACGCAGTATTTT. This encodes CASSRLTSGSRTDTQYF.

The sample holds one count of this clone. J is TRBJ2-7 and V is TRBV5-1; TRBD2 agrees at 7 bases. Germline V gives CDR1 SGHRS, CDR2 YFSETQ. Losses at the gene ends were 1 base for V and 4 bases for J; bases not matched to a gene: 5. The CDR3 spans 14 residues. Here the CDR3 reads CASSLFGLEYEQYF. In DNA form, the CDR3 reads TGCGCCAGCAGCTTGTTTGGACTAGAATACGAGCAGTACTTC. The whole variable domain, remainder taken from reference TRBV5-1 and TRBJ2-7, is KAGVTQTPRYLIKTRGQQVTLSCSPISGHRSVSWYQQTPGQGLQFLFEYFSETQRNKGNFPGRFSGRQFSNSRSEMNVSTLELGDSALYLCASSLFGLEYEQYFGPGTRLTVT.

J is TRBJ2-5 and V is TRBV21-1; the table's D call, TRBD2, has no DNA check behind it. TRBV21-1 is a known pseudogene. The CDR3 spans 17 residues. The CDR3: CASSKALGGNTKETQYF. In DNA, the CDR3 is TGTGCCAGCAGCAAAGCGCTCGGAGGGAATACTAAAGAGACCCAGTACTTC.

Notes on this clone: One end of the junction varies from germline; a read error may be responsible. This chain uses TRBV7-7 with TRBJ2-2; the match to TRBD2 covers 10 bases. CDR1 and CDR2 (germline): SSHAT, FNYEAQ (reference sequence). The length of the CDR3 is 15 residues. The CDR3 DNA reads TGTGCTAGCAGCCGTGAAAGCGGGGGGGCCGGGGAGCTGTTTTTT. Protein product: CASSRESGGAGELFF.

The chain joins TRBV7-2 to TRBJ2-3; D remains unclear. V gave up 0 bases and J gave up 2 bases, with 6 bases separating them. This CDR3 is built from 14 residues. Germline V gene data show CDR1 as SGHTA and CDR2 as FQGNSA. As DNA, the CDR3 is TGTGCCAGCAGCTTAGCGGAGCTCACAGATACGCAGTATTTT. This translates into CASSLAELTDTQYF.

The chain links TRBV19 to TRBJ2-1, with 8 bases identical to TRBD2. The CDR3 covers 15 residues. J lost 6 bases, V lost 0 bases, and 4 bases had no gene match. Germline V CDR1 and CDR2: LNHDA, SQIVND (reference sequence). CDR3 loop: CASSIEAGVSNEQFF. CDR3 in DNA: TGTGCCAGTAGTATAGAAGCGGGAGTAAGCAATGAGCAGTTCTTC.

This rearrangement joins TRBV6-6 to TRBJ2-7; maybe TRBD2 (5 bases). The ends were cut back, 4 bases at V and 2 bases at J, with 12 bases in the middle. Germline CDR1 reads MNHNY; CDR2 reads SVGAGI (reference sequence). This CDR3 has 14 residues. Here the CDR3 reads CASSSLRVPYEQYF. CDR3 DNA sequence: TGTGCCAGCAGTTCATTGAGGGTCCCCTACGAGCAGTACTTC.

The CDR3 sequence is CASTSRDRGYEQYF. CDR3 coding DNA: TGTGCCAGCACTAGCCGGGACAGGGGATACGAGCAGTACTTC. The V call is TRBV6-6, the J call TRBJ2-7; TRBD1 aligns across 10 bases. The V segment lost 7 bases and the J segment 4 bases; nucleotides outside the gene matches: 7. Germline V lookup: CDR1 MNHNY, CDR2 SVGAGI (reference sequence). The CDR3 is 14 residues long.

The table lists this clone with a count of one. CDR3 loop: CASSLRGRGTGELFF. The DNA of the CDR3 is TGTGCCAGCAGCCTACGGGGTCGAGGCACCGGGGAGCTGTTTTTT. V is TRBV9 and J is TRBJ2-2; possible D gene TRBD2, 5 bases. Germline-derived CDR1 and CDR2 are SGDLS and YYNGEE. This CDR3 is 15 amino acids long. With 4 bases removed from V and 4 bases from J, the gap between germline ends came to 14 bases. The whole variable domain, filled in from reference TRBV9 and TRBJ2-2, reads DSGVTQTPKHLITATGQRVTLRCSPRSGDLSVYWYQQSLDQGLQFLIQYYNGEERAKGNILERFSAQQFPDLHSELNLSSLELGDSALYFCASSLRGRGTGELFFGEGSRLTVL.

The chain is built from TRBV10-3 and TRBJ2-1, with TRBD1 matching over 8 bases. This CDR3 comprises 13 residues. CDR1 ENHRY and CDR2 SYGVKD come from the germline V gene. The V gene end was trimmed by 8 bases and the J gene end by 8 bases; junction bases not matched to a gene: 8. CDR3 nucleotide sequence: TGTGCCATCGCGGGGACAGGTGGGGATGAGCAGTTCTTC. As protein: CAIAGTGGDEQFF.

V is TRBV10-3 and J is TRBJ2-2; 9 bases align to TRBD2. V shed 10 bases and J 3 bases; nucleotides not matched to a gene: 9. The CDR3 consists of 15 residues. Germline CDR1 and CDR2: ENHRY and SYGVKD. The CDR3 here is CATRAGGLDTGELFF. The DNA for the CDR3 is TGTGCCACTCGAGCGGGAGGCTTAGACACCGGGGAGCTGTTTTTT.

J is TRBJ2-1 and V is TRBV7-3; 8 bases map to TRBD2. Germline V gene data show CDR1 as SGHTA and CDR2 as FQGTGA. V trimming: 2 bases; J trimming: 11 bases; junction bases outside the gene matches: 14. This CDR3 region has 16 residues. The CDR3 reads CASSLAHGGGPSQQFF. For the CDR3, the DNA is TGTGCCAGCAGCTTAGCCCACGGCGGGGGGCCCTCGCAGCAGTTCTTC.

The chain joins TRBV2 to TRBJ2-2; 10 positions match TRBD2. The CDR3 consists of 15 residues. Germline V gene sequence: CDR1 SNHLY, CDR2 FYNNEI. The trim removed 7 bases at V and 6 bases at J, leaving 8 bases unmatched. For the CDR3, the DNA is TGTGCCAGCAAGGAGGCTAGCGGGAGCCCCGGGGAGCTGTTTTTT. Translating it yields CASKEASGSPGELFF.

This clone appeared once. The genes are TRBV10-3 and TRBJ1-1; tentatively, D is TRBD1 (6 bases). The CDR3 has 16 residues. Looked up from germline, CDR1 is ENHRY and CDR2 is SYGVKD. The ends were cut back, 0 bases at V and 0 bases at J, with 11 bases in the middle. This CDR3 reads CAISESYGQMNTEAFF. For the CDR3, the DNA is TGTGCCATCAGTGAGTCGTATGGACAGATGAACACTGAAGCTTTCTTT.

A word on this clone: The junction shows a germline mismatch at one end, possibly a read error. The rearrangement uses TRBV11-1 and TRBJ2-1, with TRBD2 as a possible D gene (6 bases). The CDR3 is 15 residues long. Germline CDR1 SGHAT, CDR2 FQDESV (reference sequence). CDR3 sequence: CASSLAPSSYNEQFF. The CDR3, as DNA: TGTGCCAGCAGCCTAGCGCCGAGCTCCTACAATGAGCAGTTCTTC.

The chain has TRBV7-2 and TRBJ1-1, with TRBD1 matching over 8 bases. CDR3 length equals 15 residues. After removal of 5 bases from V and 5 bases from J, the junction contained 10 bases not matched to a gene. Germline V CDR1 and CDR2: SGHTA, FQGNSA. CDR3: CASSPLGQGWTEAFF. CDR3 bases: TGTGCCAGCAGCCCGCTCGGACAGGGTTGGACTGAAGCTTTCTTT.

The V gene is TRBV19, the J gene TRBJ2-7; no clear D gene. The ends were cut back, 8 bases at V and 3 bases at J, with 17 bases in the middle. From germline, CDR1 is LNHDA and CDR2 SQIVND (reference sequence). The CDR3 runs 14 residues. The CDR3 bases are TGTGCCAGTTCGGTTGATTCCTACTACTACGAGCAGTACTTC. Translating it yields CASSVDSYYYEQYF.

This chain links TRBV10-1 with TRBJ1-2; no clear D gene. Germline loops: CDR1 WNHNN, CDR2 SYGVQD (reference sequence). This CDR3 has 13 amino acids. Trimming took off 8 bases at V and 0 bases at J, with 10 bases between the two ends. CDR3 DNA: TGCGCCAGCCGCTCTAGAGCTAACTATGGCTACACCTTC. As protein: CASRSRANYGYTF.

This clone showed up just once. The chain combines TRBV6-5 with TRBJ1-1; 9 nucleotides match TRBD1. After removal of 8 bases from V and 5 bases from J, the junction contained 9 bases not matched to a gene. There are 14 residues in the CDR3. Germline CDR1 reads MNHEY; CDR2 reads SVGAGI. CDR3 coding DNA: TGTGCCAGCTCCGGGACAGGGAGACGGACTGAAGCTTTCTTT. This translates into CASSGTGRRTEAFF.

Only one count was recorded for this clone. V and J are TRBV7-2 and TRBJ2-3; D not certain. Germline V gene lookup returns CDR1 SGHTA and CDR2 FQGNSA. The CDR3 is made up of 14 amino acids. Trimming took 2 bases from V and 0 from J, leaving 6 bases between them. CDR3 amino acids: CASSLILSTDTQYF. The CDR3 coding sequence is TGTGCCAGCAGCTTAATTCTGAGCACAGATACGCAGTATTTT.

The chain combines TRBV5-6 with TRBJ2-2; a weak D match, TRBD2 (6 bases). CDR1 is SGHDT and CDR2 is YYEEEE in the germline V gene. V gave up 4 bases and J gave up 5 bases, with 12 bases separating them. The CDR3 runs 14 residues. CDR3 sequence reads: CASSLGLKTGELFF. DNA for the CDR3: TGTGCCAGCAGCCTGGGACTGAAAACCGGGGAGCTGTTTTTT. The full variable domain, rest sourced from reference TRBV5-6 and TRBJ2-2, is DAGVTQSPTHLIKTRGQQVTLRCSPKSGHDTVSWYQQALGQGPQFIFQYYEEEERQRGNFPDRFSGHQFPNYSSELNVNALLLGDSALYLCASSLGLKTGELFFGEGSRLTVL.

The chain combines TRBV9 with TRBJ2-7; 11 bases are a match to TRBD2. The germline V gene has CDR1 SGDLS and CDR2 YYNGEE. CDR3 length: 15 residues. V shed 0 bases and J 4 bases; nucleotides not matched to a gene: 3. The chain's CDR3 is CASSVAGLAGYEQYF. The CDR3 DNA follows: TGTGCCAGCAGCGTAGCCGGACTAGCGGGTTACGAGCAGTACTTC.

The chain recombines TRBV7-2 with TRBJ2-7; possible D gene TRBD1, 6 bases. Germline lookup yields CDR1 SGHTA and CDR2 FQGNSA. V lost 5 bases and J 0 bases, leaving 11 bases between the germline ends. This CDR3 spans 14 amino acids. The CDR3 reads CASSRTVGSYEQYF. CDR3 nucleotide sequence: TGTGCCAGCAGCCGGACAGTGGGCTCCTACGAGCAGTACTTC.

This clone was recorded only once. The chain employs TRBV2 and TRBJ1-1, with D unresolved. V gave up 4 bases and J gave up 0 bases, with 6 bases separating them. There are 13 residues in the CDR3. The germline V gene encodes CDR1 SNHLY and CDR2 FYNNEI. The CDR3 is CASSVYMNTEAFF. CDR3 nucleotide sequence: TGTGCCAGCAGTGTATATATGAACACTGAAGCTTTCTTT. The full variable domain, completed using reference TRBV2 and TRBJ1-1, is EPEVTQTPSHQVTQMGQEVILRCVPISNHLYFYWYRQILGQKVEFLVSFYNNEISEKSEIFDDQFSVERPDGSNFTLKIRSTKLEDSAMYFCASSVYMNTEAFFGQGTRLTVV.